The 20 T cell receptor beta chains in this list originate from one sample, sequenced in a study of blood T cells in healthy people across ages. A J-beta primer mix and a sample-barcoded 5' primer were used in a second PCR of roughly 6 to 11 cycles. TCRdb re-called the 5' RACE reads through MiXCR, storing one row per CDR3 protein. Of about 900,000 distinct CDR3 sequences in the sample, about 62% are singletons; the top ten hold roughly 26%. Sequenced material: blood. The receptors originated from a man aged 25 to 40 in good health.

The chain has TRBV11-2 and TRBJ2-1, with 10 bases matching TRBD1. Germline lookup yields CDR1 SGHAT and CDR2 FQNNGV. Losses at the gene ends were 6 bases for V and 4 bases for J; bases not matched to a gene: 18. CDR3 size: 19 residues. The CDR3 protein is CASRPPGQGPPSIYNEQFF. DNA of the CDR3: TGTGCCAGCAGGCCTCCGGGACAGGGGCCTCCGTCCATTTACAATGAGCAGTTCTTC. Supplemented by reference TRBV11-2 and TRBJ2-1, the full variable domain reads EAGVAQSPRYKIIEKRQSVAFWCNPISGHATLYWYQQILGQGPKLLIQFQNNGVVDDSQLPKDRFSAERLKGVDSTLKIQPAKLEDSAVYLCASRPPGQGPPSIYNEQFFGPGTRLTVL.

The chain carries TRBV7-2 and TRBJ1-2; possibly TRBD1 for D (5 bases). Germline values: CDR1 SGHTA, CDR2 FQGNSA. There are 14 residues in the CDR3. The V and J ends lost 3 bases and 8 bases respectively, with 16 bases between them. The CDR3 is CASSFIRDPGGYTF. The CDR3, as DNA: TGTGCCAGCAGCTTCATCCGGGACCCAGGGGGCTACACCTTC.

The chain recombines TRBV7-7 with TRBJ2-3, with 8 bases fitting TRBD1. This CDR3 region has 15 residues. V lost 5 bases to trimming and J lost 4 bases; unmatched junction nucleotides: 8. Germline V lookup: CDR1 SSHAT, CDR2 FNYEAQ (reference sequence). CDR3 sequence (DNA): TGTGCCAGCAGCACGGGACAGGCCACCGCAGATACGCAGTATTTT. This codes for CASSTGQATADTQYF.

In the case of this clonotype: At one boundary the junction diverges from the germline segment, which might be a read error. The chain couples TRBV10-3 to TRBJ2-3; D not resolved. Germline V lookup: CDR1 ENHRY, CDR2 SYGVKD. The CDR3 totals 14 residues. In DNA form, the CDR3 reads TGTGCCAACAGTGAGTCACCCGGGACAGATACGCAGTATTTT. Protein: CANSESPGTDTQYF.

This sequence joins TRBV7-2 and TRBJ2-7; a weak D match, TRBD2 (5 bases). Trimming took 5 bases from V and 1 from J, leaving 12 bases between them. From germline, CDR1 is SGHTA and CDR2 FQGNSA. The CDR3 length is 14 residues. The CDR3 sequence is CASSGRGGSYEQYF. The CDR3 coding sequence is TGTGCCAGCAGCGGCCGGGGTGGATCCTACGAGCAGTACTTC.

The V and J genes are TRBV6-2 or TRBV6-3 and TRBJ2-5; the match to TRBD2 covers 11 bases. With 0 bases clipped from V and 0 bases from J, the junction kept 3 bases outside the gene matches. Germline V gene data show CDR1 as MNHEY and CDR2 as SVGEGT. CDR3 length: 17 residues. CDR3 residues: CASSYSTSGVYQETQYF. The CDR3 DNA follows: TGTGCCAGCAGTTACTCGACTAGCGGGGTGTACCAAGAGACCCAGTACTTC.

This sequence joins TRBV11-2 and TRBJ2-3; no clear D. Trimming took off 0 bases at V and 0 bases at J, with 10 bases between the two ends. CDR3 size: 16 residues. Germline assignment: CDR1 SGHAT and CDR2 FQNNGV. This CDR3 reads CASSLDLSSSTDTQYF. CDR3 nucleotides: TGTGCCAGCAGCTTAGATCTCTCGTCTAGCACAGATACGCAGTATTTT.

The chain couples TRBV7-2 to TRBJ1-4; 9 nucleotides align to TRBD1. The ends lost 1 base at V and 6 bases at J; junction bases unmatched: 15. Germline V gene data show CDR1 as SGHTA and CDR2 as FQGNSA. CDR3 length: 19 residues. The CDR3 loop is CASSLVPGGQGNQDEKLFF. The DNA of the CDR3 is TGTGCCAGCAGCTTAGTACCCGGTGGACAGGGGAACCAAGATGAAAAACTGTTTTTT.

The chain links TRBV7-2 to TRBJ2-5, with a weak D call TRBD2 (5 bases). CDR1 is SGHTA and CDR2 is FQGNSA in the germline V gene. The CDR3 runs to 14 residues. V lost 5 bases and J lost 4, with 14 bases in between. The CDR3 sequence is CASSPGSAGETQYF. CDR3 DNA sequence: TGTGCCAGCAGCCCGGGAAGTGCGGGAGAGACCCAGTACTTC.

J is TRBJ1-2 and V is TRBV5-4; TRBD1 aligns across 11 bases. The CDR3 spans 16 residues. CDR1 is SGHNT and CDR2 is YYREEE in the germline V gene (reference sequence). J was trimmed by 3 bases and V by 4 bases; bases with no gene match: 8. CDR3 residues: CASSLPGTGGDYGYTF. The CDR3 DNA follows: TGTGCCAGCAGCCTGCCGGGGACAGGGGGTGACTATGGCTACACCTTC. Full variable domain (rest looked up from reference TRBV5-4 and TRBJ1-2): ETGVTQSPTHLIKTRGQQVTLRCSSQSGHNTVSWYQQALGQGPQFIFQYYREEENGRGNFPPRFSGLQFPNYSSELNVNALELDDSALYLCASSLPGTGGDYGYTFGSGTRLTVV.

This clonotype was detected a few times. The chain's CDR3 is CASTGPRTVQYF. The CDR3 region has the DNA TGTGCCAGCACAGGGCCACGGACGGTGCAGTACTTC. The genes are TRBV2 and TRBJ2-7, with a possible D match to TRBD1 (5 bases). Germline V CDR1 and CDR2: SNHLY, FYNNEI. The CDR3 spans 12 residues. V was shortened by 7 bases and J by 9 bases, with 16 bases between the two germline ends.

The V call is TRBV2, the J call TRBJ2-3; D remains unclear. The CDR3 totals 13 residues. The V gene's germline CDR1 is SNHLY and CDR2 FYNNEI. V was trimmed by 3 bases and J by 6 bases, leaving 10 bases between them. CDR3 DNA sequence: TGTGCCAGCAGTGAGTCAGGCCGGGATACGCAGTATTTT. Amino acids: CASSESGRDTQYF.

The chain links TRBV21-1 to TRBJ2-7. TRBV21-1 is noted as a pseudogene. The CDR3 has 14 residues. The CDR3 sequence is CASSKGWPSYEQYF. CDR3 DNA: TGTGCCAGCAGCAAAGGGTGGCCGTCCTACGAGCAGTACTTC.

The chain links TRBV28 to TRBJ2-1; D is unclear. Germline CDR1 MDHEN, CDR2 SYDVKM. This CDR3 is 18 amino acids long. V was trimmed by 4 bases and J by 4 bases, leaving 23 bases between them. The CDR3 DNA sequence: TGTGCCAGCAGTTCTCCCCGGTGGGGAAAATTACCTTACAATGAGCAGTTCTTC. It codes for CASSSPRWGKLPYNEQFF.

This chain connects TRBV2 to TRBJ1-2, with D unresolved. The CDR3 loop spans 16 amino acids. The germline CDR1 and CDR2 sequences are SNHLY and FYNNEI. The ends were cut back, 0 bases at V and 6 bases at J, with 17 bases in the middle. In DNA form, the CDR3 reads TGTGCCAGCAGTGAAGCGCAATACCCCAATCGGGATGGCTACACCTTC. Translated: CASSEAQYPNRDGYTF.

In this sample, this clonotype turned up a few times. The chain combines TRBV9 with TRBJ2-1, with 9 bases lining up with TRBD2. After removal of 5 bases from V and 7 bases from J, the junction contained 10 bases not matched to a gene. There are 15 residues in the CDR3. Germline assignment: CDR1 SGDLS and CDR2 YYNGEE. The CDR3 DNA follows: TGTGCCAGCAGGCCACTTGCGGGGGGGCATAATGAGCAGTTCTTC. It specifies CASRPLAGGHNEQFF.

This clonotype was recorded once. The chain has TRBV3-1 and TRBJ2-6; 7 bases line up with TRBD1. The CDR3 length is 16 residues. Germline trimming cut 4 bases from V and 0 bases from J; bases unmatched to any gene: 3. Germline V gene data show CDR1 as LGHDT and CDR2 as YNNKEL (reference sequence). CDR3 sequence reads: CASSPWDSSGANVLTF. CDR3 in DNA: TGTGCCAGCAGCCCCTGGGACAGCTCTGGGGCCAACGTCCTGACTTTC. Based on the CDR3 plus reference TRBV3-1 and TRBJ2-6, the full variable domain is DTAVSQTPKYLVTQMGNDKSIKCEQNLGHDTMYWYKQDSKKFLKIMFSYNNKELIINETVPNRFSPKSPDKAHLNLHINSLELGDSAVYFCASSPWDSSGANVLTFGAGSRLTVL.

The rearrangement uses TRBV7-2 and TRBJ1-5; possible D gene TRBD1, 6 bases. Per the germline V gene, CDR1 is SGHTA and CDR2 is FQGNSA. Trimming took off 5 bases at V and 5 bases at J, with 16 bases between the two ends. This CDR3 spans 15 amino acids. CDR3 coding DNA: TGTGCCAGCAGCCTCAACCCCTACAGGGATCAGCCCCAGCATTTT. Translating it yields CASSLNPYRDQPQHF.

The V gene is TRBV24-1, the J gene TRBJ2-7; TRBD2 aligns across 8 bases. The DNA end favors TRBJ2-5, so the J call may be wrong. Germline CDR1 is KGHDR and CDR2 is SFDVKD. CDR3 length: 13 residues. The CDR3 nucleotides read TGTGCCACCAGTGCCCGGGGGGGAGAGACCCAGTACTTC. This codes for CATSARGGETQYF.

The chain couples TRBV6-1 to TRBJ2-5, with a weak D call TRBD1 (6 bases). The J call may be incorrect, as the DNA end agrees better with TRBJ2-7. CDR3 length: 19 amino acids. Germline V gene lookup returns CDR1 MNHNS and CDR2 SASEGT. For the CDR3, the DNA is TGTGCCAGCAGTCCACACCCATTAAAGGGGGTTAGTCCAAACTACGAGCAGTACTTC. Residues: CASSPHPLKGVSPNYEQYF.